Included here is one TCR beta chain sequence, with context. The data originate from a study of identical twins. Germline CDR1 and CDR2: MNHEY and SVGEGT. V lost 6 bases and J lost 7; bases outside the gene matches: 12. The CDR3 extends over 16 amino acids. Unique molecular identifiers were present on the cDNA, which also gained a universal primer site by template switching. TCRdb recomputed calls from the 5' RACE reads with MiXCR, one row per CDR3 protein. The table shows about 570,000 distinct CDR3 sequences, with roughly 9.5% occurring only once. The sample also formed part of further work on yellow fever vaccine responses in identical twins.

The sequencing input was PBMCs. This receptor was taken from a woman between 18 and 29 years old in good health. The V call is TRBV6-2 or TRBV6-3, the J call TRBJ1-5, with 10 nucleotides matching TRBD1. CDR3 sequence: CASSKPDRGQRQPQHF. CDR3 in DNA: TGTGCCAGCAGCAAACCCGACAGGGGGCAGAGGCAGCCCCAGCATTTT.